This T cell receptor (beta chain) was identified in a study of T-cell memory formation after mild COVID-19. Germline CDR1 reads SGHAT; CDR2 reads FQNNGV. This CDR3 spans 12 amino acids. V lost 3 bases to trimming and J lost 10 bases, with 10 bases between them. This clonotype has at least ten counts. The 5'RACE method, run with constant-segment primers, produced TCR alpha and TCR beta cDNA libraries (carrying sample barcodes and UMIs). MiXCR, applied by TCRdb to the 5' RACE reads, yields one record per CDR3 protein. This table has hundreds of thousands of distinct CDR3 sequences, 17% appearing once. The source is an adult woman who had mild COVID-19 (a few samples of this study predate the infection). Cell type and time point are not known. This chain uses TRBV11-2 with TRBJ2-1; D uncertain. Sequencing was done on a sample of PBMCs or a T cell subset sorted from them (not recorded which). This chain's CDR3 is CASSFSSVEQFF. CDR3 sequence (DNA): TGTGCCAGCAGCTTCTCCTCCGTGGAGCAGTTCTTC.